The present entry profiles one T cell receptor beta chain with its context. This receptor's antigen is unknown. The junction departs from the called germline gene at one end, perhaps through a read error. This sample was taken from a study of blood T cells in healthy people across ages (dated by TCRdb to 2015 to 2017). With respect to the entire study: Template switching captured roughly one uniquely barcoded TCR beta cDNA molecule per two T cells in model experiments. To track age-related changes in TCR beta repertoire diversity, the study relied on deep sequencing normalized with unique cDNA molecular identifiers. The donors were split into four age groups: young (average around 15 years), middle-aged (more than 35), aged (approximately 59) and long-lived (more than 80). To avoid experimental bias, donors of different ages were randomly spread across the sequencing lanes. The study analyzed two additional independent replicas of 1 million unique cDNA reads from the same blood draw for two donors, one aged 18 to 30 and one aged 80 or older. What the research found in general, with its limitations: Because profiling used bulk unsorted PBMCs, naive and antigen-experienced compartments could not be compared conclusively. Compared with the aged group, the long-lived group had more naive CD4+ T cells, fewer expanded clones and increased TCR diversity, suggesting age selection. The CMV infection status of donors was not known, potentially confounding age-related changes in expanded clonotypes. Total diversity estimates from one million sequenced T cells were considered lower bounds and underestimates. There was a strong correlation between observed TCR beta diversity and the percentage of naive T cells measured by flow cytometry. Observed TCR beta diversity per million T cells fell roughly linearly with age, and a significant reduction was already apparent by age approximately 41.

The roughly 39 donors, aged about 6 to 95 years, were systemically healthy Caucasian individuals from Russia. Each donor gave ten milliliters of peripheral blood, collected into EDTA-treated Vacutainer tubes. Ficoll-Paque density-gradient centrifugation was used to isolate PBMCs, with at least 6.5 million per sample. Total RNA was extracted from PBMCs with Trizol reagent, with at least 6 micrograms obtained per sample. The percentages of naive CD45RAhigh/CD27high T cells were determined by flow cytometry on a PBMC aliquot from every donor. Library creation used 5' RACE. TCRdb shows the sequencer as Illumina HiSeq 2500. A second PCR of roughly 7 to 12 cycles was performed with a sample-barcoded 5' primer and a J-beta primer mix. A template-switch 5' adaptor carrying 12 random nucleotides introduced a unique molecular identifier onto each TCR beta cDNA molecule. At least 3 million CDR3-containing paired-end reads were obtained from each sample. First-strand cDNA was synthesized from all RNA with the Mint cDNA synthesis kit, primed by a TRBC-specific oligonucleotide. All cDNA was treated with uracil-DNA glycosylase and then went through a first 18-cycle PCR with the universal primers M1SS and BC2_uni_R. The original pipeline was this. For normalization, 1 million high-quality reads were randomly selected from each sample, with every read carrying a distinct molecular identifier. Instead of being binned into consensus sequences, reads that shared molecular identifiers were thrown out. MiTCR, with a Q25 quality threshold and the strictest error-elimination algorithm, was used for CDR3 identification, clonotype clustering and error correction. A nonparametric unseen species model with Euler transformation was used to estimate lower-bound total TCR beta diversity. TCRdb applied fastp at Q25 and MiXCR to the public reads, then kept only in-frame beta chains. All rows with the same CDR3 protein become a single entry with the most common DNA and genes. TCRdb's processing, not the study's, gives the V and J calls here. The sample table contains about 680,000 distinct CDR3 sequences; only one count was recorded for roughly 50% of them. The top ten clones comprise 30% to 40% of the sample.

The germline V gene (reference sequence) provides CDR1 MNHEY and CDR2 SMNVEV. There are 15 amino acids in the CDR3, from cysteine to phenylalanine inclusive. CDR3 DNA is the only sequence kept; it has 45 bases, read in frame from the first base. Sequencing was carried out using blood. Rearrangement joined TRBV27 to TRBJ1-1; a confident D gene designation cannot be given. The sequence derives from a woman in her sixties or seventies in good health. The nucleotide sequence reads TGTGCCGGCAGTTTGGAATCAGAACTTAACACTGAAGCTTTCTTT. Translation gives CAGSLESELNTEAFF.